These 17 T cell receptor beta chains share one sample of origin, sequenced in a study of blood T cell repertoires in COVID-19. Assay used: immunoSEQ multiplex PCR; TCRdb lists only in-frame clones, some missing. The data contain 150,000 to 200,000 clones, around 83% of them singletons. The specimen was peripheral blood. All receptors derive from a woman between 70 and 85 years old with COVID-19, enrolled during active disease.

This clone was seen once. This chain uses TRBV7-8 with TRBJ2-5, with no clear D. Germline loops: CDR1 SGHVS, CDR2 FQNEAQ. The CDR3 is 15 amino acids. Trimming took off 5 bases at V and 2 bases at J, with 15 bases between the two ends. The CDR3 DNA reads TGTGCCAGCAGCCCCCGGAGCATCCCGCAAGAGACCCAGTACTTC. Its translation is CASSPRSIPQETQYF.

CDR3 loop: CASSLVDTSPLHF. CDR3 DNA sequence: TGTGCCAGCAGCTTGGTAGATACTTCACCCCTCCACTTT. This chain uses TRBV5-6 with TRBJ1-6, with D unresolved. Per germline, CDR1 SGHDT and CDR2 YYEEEE. With 0 bases removed from V and 9 bases from J, the gap between germline ends came to 7 bases. The CDR3 is 13 amino acids.

The chain uses TRBV5-4 and TRBJ2-1; no firm D call. Trimming left V 4 bases short and J 6 bases short, with 14 bases between. CDR1 is SGHNT, CDR2 YYREEE, per germline (reference sequence). The CDR3 has 14 amino acids. CDR3 residues: CASSPQARPNEQFF. The CDR3 DNA follows: TGTGCCAGCAGCCCGCAAGCTAGACCCAATGAGCAGTTCTTC.

The rearrangement uses TRBV20-1 and TRBJ2-7; tentative D call: TRBD1 (7 bases). The CDR3 loop spans 14 amino acids. Germline V gene sequence: CDR1 DFQATT, CDR2 SNEGSKA (reference sequence). Trimming removed 3 bases from V and 6 bases from J, with 18 bases in between. The CDR3 nucleotides read TGCAGTGCTAGTGTCGGGGGACAGCGGCGCGAGCAGTACTTC. It specifies CSASVGGQRREQYF.

The chain uses TRBV7-6 and TRBJ1-1; 9 bases are shared with TRBD1. The length of the CDR3 is 15 residues. Germline CDR1 SGHVS, CDR2 FNYEAQ. V gave up 5 bases and J gave up 5 bases; unmatched junction bases: 9. The CDR3 loop reads CASSPEVQGATEAFF. In DNA form, the CDR3 reads TGTGCCAGCAGCCCCGAGGTACAGGGGGCAACTGAAGCTTTCTTT.

This chain joins TRBV11-2 and TRBJ1-2; 7 bases map to TRBD1. Germline CDR1 is SGHAT and CDR2 is FQNNGV. The CDR3 consists of 13 residues. V lost 5 bases, J lost 4 bases, and 4 bases stayed unmatched. CDR3 sequence: CASSRRDSYGYTF. The CDR3 DNA is TGTGCCAGCAGCCGCCGGGACAGCTATGGCTACACCTTC.

This chain connects TRBV24-1 to TRBJ2-7; 9 bases fit TRBD2. CDR1 is KGHDR and CDR2 is SFDVKD in the germline V gene. The CDR3 is 17 residues long. Trimming removed 7 bases from V and 4 bases from J; junction bases left unmatched: 16. The CDR3 nucleotides read TGTGCCACCAGCTATCGACGGATTGGGACTAGCATTTACGAGCAGTACTTC. Its protein product is CATSYRRIGTSIYEQYF.

This clone was counted once. The chain combines TRBV30 with TRBJ2-3; D perhaps matches TRBD1 (6 bases). The CDR3 is 13 residues long. V was cut by 5 bases and J by 3 bases, with 12 bases left in between. Germline V gene sequence: CDR1 GTSNPN, CDR2 SVGIG (reference sequence). CDR3: CAWEGQRTDTQYF. CDR3 sequence (DNA): TGTGCCTGGGAAGGACAGAGAACAGATACGCAGTATTTT.

V and J are TRBV18 and TRBJ1-5; D is unclear. V dropped 6 bases and J dropped 2 bases, with 14 bases sitting between them. Germline CDR1 and CDR2: KGHSH and LQKENI. This CDR3 has 15 residues. Written as DNA, the CDR3 is TGTGCCAGCTCCCCCTCCGGGATAGGCAATCAGCCCCAGCATTTT. It translates to CASSPSGIGNQPQHF.

J is TRBJ2-1 and V is TRBV5-1; TRBD2 agrees at 11 bases. After removal of 0 bases from V and 7 bases from J, the junction contained 6 bases not matched to a gene. In germline, CDR1 is SGHRS, CDR2 YFSETQ. This CDR3 has 16 residues. DNA for the CDR3: TGCGCCAGCAGCTTGGGTGGGACTAGCGGACAAAATGAGCAGTTCTTC. This encodes CASSLGGTSGQNEQFF.

The chain couples TRBV18 to TRBJ1-2; TRBD1 matches 9 bases. The ends lost 6 bases at V and 7 bases at J; junction bases unmatched: 6. This CDR3 spans 13 amino acids. Germline V gene lookup returns CDR1 KGHSH and CDR2 LQKENI. Written as DNA, the CDR3 is TGTGCCAGCTCTCCCGACAGGGGGTTTGGCTACACCTTC. Translating gives CASSPDRGFGYTF.

The chain recombines TRBV9 with TRBJ2-7; 8 bases fit TRBD1. J lost 3 bases, V lost 5 bases, and 10 bases had no gene match. The length of the CDR3 is 15 residues. Looked up from germline, CDR1 is SGDLS and CDR2 is YYNGEE. The DNA of the CDR3 is TGTGCCAGCAGTAATACGGACAGGGACGACTACGAGCAGTACTTC. Translation gives CASSNTDRDDYEQYF. The variable domain in full, completed from reference TRBV9 and TRBJ2-7, reads DSGVTQTPKHLITATGQRVTLRCSPRSGDLSVYWYQQSLDQGLQFLIQYYNGEERAKGNILERFSAQQFPDLHSELNLSSLELGDSALYFCASSNTDRDDYEQYFGPGTRLTVT.

The chain joins TRBV28 to TRBJ2-3; possible D gene TRBD1, 6 bases. V lost 5 bases and J 1 base, leaving 16 bases between the germline ends. The CDR3 is 16 amino acids. Germline-derived CDR1 and CDR2 are MDHEN and SYDVKM. The CDR3 nucleotides are TGTGCCAGCAGTATTACAGGTTCAGGGGGCACAGATACGCAGTATTTT. Amino acids: CASSITGSGGTDTQYF.

This clone was detected a few times. The chain carries TRBV18 and TRBJ1-4; tentatively, D is TRBD1 (6 bases). The CDR3 runs to 13 residues. V lost 4 bases and J lost 8, with 11 bases in between. Germline CDR1 is KGHSH and CDR2 is LQKENI. CDR3 sequence: CASSRNREEKLFF. In DNA form, the CDR3 reads TGTGCCAGCTCACGGAACAGGGAAGAAAAACTGTTTTTT. Combining the CDR3 with reference TRBV18 and TRBJ1-4 gives the whole variable domain NAGVMQNPRHLVRRRGQEARLRCSPMKGHSHVYWYRQLPEEGLKFMVYLQKENIIDESGMPKERFSAEFPKEGPSILRIQQVVRGDSAAYFCASSRNREEKLFFGSGTQLSVL.

J is TRBJ2-7 and V is TRBV6-2 or TRBV6-3; 12 bases match TRBD2. V lost 2 bases to trimming and J lost 3 bases; unmatched junction nucleotides: 5. Germline V gives CDR1 MNHEY, CDR2 SVGEGT. There are 16 residues in the CDR3. Here the CDR3 DNA reads TGTGCCAGCAGTTACCCAGGACTAGCGGGACGCTACGAGCAGTACTTC. As protein: CASSYPGLAGRYEQYF.

This clone has only a few counts. V usage is TRBV3-1 (or the pseudogene TRBV3-2) and J usage is TRBJ2-1; 8 nucleotides line up with TRBD2. Germline CDR1 reads LGHDT; CDR2 reads YNNKEL (reference sequence). This CDR3 has 16 residues. V shed 4 bases and J 8 bases; nucleotides not matched to a gene: 13. The CDR3 reads CASSRTSGTLSDEQFF. CDR3 in DNA: TGTGCCAGCAGCCGCACTAGCGGAACACTATCGGATGAGCAGTTCTTC.

The chain links TRBV7-2 to TRBJ2-4, with D possibly TRBD2 on 5 matching bases. The CDR3 is 14 residues long. The germline V gene encodes CDR1 SGHTA and CDR2 FQGNSA. The ends were cut back, 3 bases at V and 8 bases at J, with 14 bases in the middle. CDR3 nucleotides: TGTGCCAGCAGCTTTGGACTTGCCCGGGACATTCAGTACTTC. Translation: CASSFGLARDIQYF.